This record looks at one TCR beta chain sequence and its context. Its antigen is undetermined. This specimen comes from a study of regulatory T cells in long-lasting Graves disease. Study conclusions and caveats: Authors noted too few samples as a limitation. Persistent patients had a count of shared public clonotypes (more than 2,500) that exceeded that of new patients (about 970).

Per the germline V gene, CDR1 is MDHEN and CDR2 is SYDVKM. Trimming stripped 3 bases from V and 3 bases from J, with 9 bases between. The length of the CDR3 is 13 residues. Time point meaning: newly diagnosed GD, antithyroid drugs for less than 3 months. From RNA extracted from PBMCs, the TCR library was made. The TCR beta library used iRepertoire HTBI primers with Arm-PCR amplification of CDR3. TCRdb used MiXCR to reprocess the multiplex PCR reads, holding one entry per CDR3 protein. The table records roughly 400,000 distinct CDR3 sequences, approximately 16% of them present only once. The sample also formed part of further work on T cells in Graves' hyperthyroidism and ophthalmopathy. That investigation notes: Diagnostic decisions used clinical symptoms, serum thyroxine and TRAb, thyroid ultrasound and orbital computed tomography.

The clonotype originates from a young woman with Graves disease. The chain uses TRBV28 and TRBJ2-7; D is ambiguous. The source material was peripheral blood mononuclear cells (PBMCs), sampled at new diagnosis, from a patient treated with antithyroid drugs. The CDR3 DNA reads TGTGCCAGCAGTTTTAACCGAATCTACGAGCAGTACTTC. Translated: CASSFNRIYEQYF.